A single sample gave rise to the 4 T cell receptor beta chains below, sequenced in a study of blood T cell repertoires in COVID-19. Method: immunoSEQ multiplex PCR; TCRdb's copy keeps in-frame clones and lacks some. This sample has approximately 150,000 clones, with approximately 95% found just once. The material sequenced was peripheral blood. These TCRs come from a woman aged 60-70 years with COVID-19, enrolled during active disease.

This chain links TRBV30 with TRBJ2-3, with 9 bases fitting TRBD2. This CDR3 has 14 amino acids. Unmatched junction bases numbered 7, after V lost 2 bases and J lost 7 bases. The germline V gene has CDR1 GTSNPN and CDR2 SVGIG (reference sequence). CDR3 sequence: CAWSPSGDRNTQYF. The CDR3 nucleotides are TGTGCCTGGAGTCCTAGCGGGGATCGAAATACGCAGTATTTT. Complete variable domain (other parts from reference TRBV30 and TRBJ2-3): SQTIHQWPATLVQPVGSPLSLECTVEGTSNPNLYWYRQAAGRGLQLLFYSVGIGQISSEVPQNLSASRPQDRQFILSSKKLLLSDSGFYLCAWSPSGDRNTQYFGPGTRLTVL.

This sequence joins TRBV30 and TRBJ2-7; the D gene is possibly TRBD1 (6 bases). The CDR3 sequence is 13 residues long. Trimming took off 2 bases at V and 5 bases at J, with 13 bases between the two ends. CDR1 GTSNPN and CDR2 SVGIG come from the germline V gene (reference sequence). The CDR3 sequence: CAWSWSGADEQYF. Written as DNA, the CDR3 is TGTGCCTGGAGTTGGTCAGGGGCGGACGAGCAGTACTTC.

This clone has a handful of counts. V gene TRBV11-2 combines with J gene TRBJ2-7, with 8 bases lining up with TRBD1. This CDR3 is 13 amino acids long. Germline CDR1 and CDR2: SGHAT and FQNNGV. The V segment lost 7 bases and the J segment 5 bases; nucleotides outside the gene matches: 7. CDR3 DNA sequence: TGTGCCAGCATCAGGACAGGGACCGACGAGCAGTACTTC. Translating it yields CASIRTGTDEQYF. The variable domain in full, with the rest retrieved from reference TRBV11-2 and TRBJ2-7, is EAGVAQSPRYKIIEKRQSVAFWCNPISGHATLYWYQQILGQGPKLLIQFQNNGVVDDSQLPKDRFSAERLKGVDSTLKIQPAKLEDSAVYLCASIRTGTDEQYFGPGTRLTVT.

The chain carries TRBV27 and TRBJ1-4; a weak D match, TRBD1 (6 bases). The germline V and J ends were trimmed by 3 bases and 6 bases, with 20 bases remaining between them. The CDR3 loop spans 17 amino acids. Germline V gives CDR1 MNHEY, CDR2 SMNVEV (reference sequence). CDR3 bases: TGTGCCAGCAGTTTGTGGGGGCGCGAGGGTGGGGATGAAAAACTGTTTTTT. Protein product: CASSLWGREGGDEKLFF. Filled out from reference TRBV27 and TRBJ1-4, the complete variable domain reads EAQVTQNPRYLITVTGKKLTVTCSQNMNHEYMSWYRQDPGLGLRQIYYSMNVEVTDKGDVPEGYKVSRKEKRNFPLILESPSPNQTSLYFCASSLWGREGGDEKLFFGSGTQLSVL.